Below are 20 T cell receptor beta chains sequenced from a single sample in a study of T-cell reconstitution after alpha-beta-depleted transplantation in children. The TCRbeta library incorporated unique molecular identifiers. TCRdb processed the PCR reads anew with MiXCR; each CDR3 protein has one entry. The sample holds approximately 400,000 distinct CDR3 sequences, under 20% seen once. The sample consisted of PBMCs, mostly from graft donor cells, taken 360 days after TCRalphabeta/CD19-depleted stem cell transplant. These receptors were obtained from a boy less than two years old who had a stem cell transplant for Wiskott-Aldrich syndrome, so the T cells may come from the graft donor.

The chain employs TRBV4-1 and TRBJ2-3, with no clear D. Per the germline V gene, CDR1 is MGHRA and CDR2 is YSYEKL. This CDR3 has 12 amino acids. V was clipped by 1 base and J by 7 bases, with 6 bases between them. This CDR3 is CASSQVMNTQYF. The DNA for the CDR3 is TGCGCCAGCAGCCAAGTCATGAATACGCAGTATTTT.

The chain combines TRBV12-3 or TRBV12-4 with TRBJ2-1; D ambiguous. This CDR3 is built from 16 residues. Trimming removed 3 bases from V and 0 bases from J, with 12 bases in between. The DNA for the CDR3 is TGTGCCAGCAGTTTTGAGATTTCCCCCTCCTACAATGAGCAGTTCTTC. Translating gives CASSFEISPSYNEQFF.

The rearrangement joins TRBV2 to TRBJ2-1; TRBD2 aligns across 8 bases. The trim removed 8 bases at V and 7 bases at J, leaving 7 bases unmatched. The CDR3 covers 13 residues. The germline V gene encodes CDR1 SNHLY and CDR2 FYNNEI. CDR3 DNA: TGTGCCAGCCCGGGACTAGAGGGTAATGAGCAGTTCTTC. It yields the protein CASPGLEGNEQFF.

This clonotype was counted a few times. The rearrangement links TRBV27 to TRBJ2-7; TRBD2 is a possible D gene (6 bases). From germline, CDR1 is MNHEY and CDR2 SMNVEV (reference sequence). V was pared by 4 bases and J by 0 bases, with 19 bases between. The length of the CDR3 is 17 residues. CDR3 sequence (DNA): TGTGCCAGCAGTTCTCCGAGGGCGGGACCGTTCTCCTACGAGCAGTACTTC. Its protein product is CASSSPRAGPFSYEQYF.

This clonotype was detected a few times. This chain joins TRBV28 and TRBJ2-4; maybe TRBD1 (5 bases). CDR1 and CDR2 (germline): MDHEN, SYDVKM. With 5 bases removed from V and 4 bases from J, the gap between germline ends came to 12 bases. The CDR3 runs 14 residues. In DNA, the CDR3 is TGTGCCAGCAGTCTGACAGTATCTAAAAACATTCAGTACTTC. Protein product: CASSLTVSKNIQYF.

The J gene is TRBJ2-2, the V gene TRBV4-3; no definite D call. There are 14 residues in the CDR3. Trimming left V 0 bases short and J 10 bases short, with 12 bases between. Germline CDR1 is LGHNA and CDR2 is YSLEER. This chain's CDR3 is CASSQDRWALELFF. CDR3 sequence (DNA): TGCGCCAGCAGCCAAGATCGGTGGGCCCTGGAGCTGTTTTTT.

This clonotype is a singleton in its sample. The chain uses TRBV6-5 and TRBJ1-3, with D hard to call. Trimming left V 2 bases short and J 0 bases short, with 11 bases between. CDR1 MNHEY and CDR2 SVGAGI come from the germline V gene. This CDR3 region has 16 residues. The CDR3 loop reads CASSYGRTSSGNTIYF. DNA of the CDR3: TGTGCCAGCAGTTACGGACGAACGAGCTCTGGAAACACCATATATTTT.

The chain combines TRBV10-3 with TRBJ1-5, with D tentatively TRBD1 (5 bases). Trimming left V 6 bases short and J 2 bases short, with 14 bases between. The germline CDR1 and CDR2 sequences are ENHRY and SYGVKD. CDR3 length: 15 amino acids. In nucleotides, the CDR3 is TGTGCCATCAGCGCCTCGACGGGGGGCAATCAGCCCCAGCATTTT. As protein: CAISASTGGNQPQHF.

There are a few counts of this clonotype. The DNA of the CDR3 is TGCAGTGCTAGAAGGCGGCTCACAGATACGCAGTATTTT. Amino acid sequence: CSARRRLTDTQYF. The chain joins TRBV20-1 to TRBJ2-3; D unclear. The CDR3 runs to 13 residues. V lost 2 bases, J lost 2 bases, and 8 bases lay in between. Germline CDR1 reads DFQATT; CDR2 reads SNEGSKA (reference sequence).

This clonotype was observed a handful of times. This chain uses TRBV24-1 with TRBJ2-1; 12 bases are shared with TRBD1. The CDR3 has 20 residues. Losses at the gene ends were 4 bases for V and 13 bases for J; bases not matched to a gene: 25. The germline gives CDR1 KGHDR, CDR2 SFDVKD. The CDR3 bases are TGTGCCACCAGTGACCTCCCGGGACAGGGGGCAAGAGCGGGAGGCACTGAACAGTTCTTC. Translated: CATSDLPGQGARAGGTEQFF.

The V gene is TRBV27, the J gene TRBJ2-5, with 8 nucleotides matching TRBD2. Germline CDR1 is MNHEY and CDR2 is SMNVEV (reference sequence). The CDR3 has 14 amino acids. With 2 bases clipped from V and 4 bases from J, the junction kept 3 bases outside the gene matches. CDR3 in amino acids: CASSLIGRGETQYF. DNA for the CDR3: TGTGCCAGCAGTTTAATCGGGAGGGGAGAGACCCAGTACTTC.

The genes are TRBV5-1 and TRBJ2-2, with D possibly called TRBD1 or TRBD2 (5 bases each). CDR3 length equals 13 residues. Germline V gene data show CDR1 as SGHRS and CDR2 as YFSETQ. V lost 5 bases and J lost 4, with 9 bases in between. The CDR3 DNA is TGCGCCAGCAGACGGGGCCCCACCGGGGAGCTGTTTTTT. Protein: CASRRGPTGELFF. Based on the CDR3 plus reference TRBV5-1 and TRBJ2-2, the full variable domain is KAGVTQTPRYLIKTRGQQVTLSCSPISGHRSVSWYQQTPGQGLQFLFEYFSETQRNKGNFPGRFSGRQFSNSRSEMNVSTLELGDSALYLCASRRGPTGELFFGEGSRLTVL.

In its sample, this clonotype was seen a few times. The chain combines TRBV28 with TRBJ1-6, with TRBD1 identical over 7 bases. Germline CDR1 is MDHEN and CDR2 is SYDVKM. V trimming: 6 bases; J trimming: 7 bases; junction bases outside the gene matches: 6. CDR3 length: 14 amino acids. CDR3 coding DNA: TGTGCCAGCAGCCAGGACAGGCGGAATTCACCCCTCCACTTT. Amino acids: CASSQDRRNSPLHF.

This chain connects TRBV10-3 to TRBJ2-1; 12 bases line up with TRBD2. The germline CDR1 and CDR2 sequences are ENHRY and SYGVKD. CDR3 size: 17 residues. The J segment lost 5 bases and the V segment lost 3 bases, leaving 8 bases of the junction unmatched. This CDR3 reads CAISDPGLAGWNNEQFF. In DNA form, the CDR3 reads TGTGCCATCAGTGATCCCGGACTAGCGGGATGGAACAATGAGCAGTTCTTC.

This clonotype was found a few times. The chain combines TRBV6-1 with TRBJ2-3; unclear D gene. V lost 7 bases and J lost 0, with 14 bases in between. Looked up from germline, CDR1 is MNHNS and CDR2 is SASEGT. This CDR3 is 15 amino acids long. CDR3 residues: CASKIIAASTDTQYF. The CDR3 DNA follows: TGTGCCAGCAAAATAATAGCAGCTAGCACAGATACGCAGTATTTT.

The rearrangement uses TRBV18 and TRBJ2-1; D possibly corresponds to TRBD1 (5 bases). CDR1 is KGHSH, CDR2 LQKENI, per germline. V lost 1 base and J 0 bases, leaving 13 bases between the germline ends. The CDR3 loop spans 17 amino acids. The CDR3 region is CASSPLGHANSYNEQFF. The CDR3, as DNA: TGTGCCAGCTCACCACTAGGACACGCCAACTCCTACAATGAGCAGTTCTTC.

The chain recombines TRBV20-1 with TRBJ2-1, with 13 bases aligning to TRBD2. Germline V gene lookup returns CDR1 DFQATT and CDR2 SNEGSKA (reference sequence). V trimming: 5 bases; J trimming: 1 base; junction bases outside the gene matches: 14. This CDR3 contains 19 residues. CDR3 bases: TGCAGTGCTTCCAGCAGACTAGCGGGAGGCCCCAAATCCTACAATGAGCAGTTCTTC. It codes for CSASSRLAGGPKSYNEQFF.

This sequence joins TRBV5-1 and TRBJ2-7; tentatively, D is TRBD1 (5 bases). The length of the CDR3 is 18 residues. CDR1 is SGHRS, CDR2 YFSETQ, per germline. Between the trimmed V and J ends, which lost 0 bases and 2 bases, there was a span of 21 bases. CDR3 amino acids: CASSLGPRSRESAYEQYF. In DNA form, the CDR3 reads TGCGCCAGCAGCTTGGGGCCCCGGAGCAGGGAAAGCGCCTACGAGCAGTACTTC.

In this sample, this clonotype turned up many times. The chain combines TRBV20-1 with TRBJ1-5; 8 bases align to TRBD1. V shed 5 bases and J 4 bases; nucleotides not matched to a gene: 7. Germline V gene lookup returns CDR1 DFQATT and CDR2 SNEGSKA (reference sequence). This CDR3 comprises 14 residues. The DNA for the CDR3 is TGCAGTGCTGGGGACAGGTCACCAAATCAGCCCCAGCATTTT. Translation gives CSAGDRSPNQPQHF.

This clonotype was seen only a few times. V and J are TRBV20-1 and TRBJ2-1; unclear D gene. The V and J ends lost 3 bases and 0 bases respectively, with 12 bases between them. The CDR3 has 15 amino acids. The germline CDR1 and CDR2 sequences are DFQATT and SNEGSKA (reference sequence). This CDR3 reads CSASLTPSSYNEQFF. In DNA form, the CDR3 reads TGCAGTGCTAGCCTGACTCCTAGCTCCTACAATGAGCAGTTCTTC.